This T cell receptor (beta chain) is from a study of T cells after yellow fever vaccination. Background on the study: Fractions low in cell number were prepared with SMART-Seq v4 Ultra Low Input.

Trimming cost V 0 bases and J 3 bases, with 17 bases left between them. The CDR3 sequence is 17 residues long. Per germline, CDR1 LGHNA and CDR2 YNFKEQ. This clonotype has more than one count but fewer than ten. As TCR cDNA was made by 5'RACE template switching, a universal primer site and UMIs were added. MiXCR, run by TCRdb on the 5' RACE reads, gives a single entry per CDR3 protein. Among some 220,000 distinct CDR3 sequences listed, around 3.1% were seen once. The sample was CD4+ T cells sorted from PBMCs, taken 10 days after the yellow fever booster vaccination. The TCR was taken from a man aged 18 to 30 who received the YFV17D yellow fever vaccine. The chain uses TRBV4-2 and TRBJ2-5; tentatively, D is TRBD1 (7 bases). For the CDR3, the DNA is TGTGCCAGCAGCCAAGATAGGATGCGGGACAGCAAAGAGACCCAGTACTTC. It encodes CASSQDRMRDSKETQYF.